A single sample is the source of the 9 T cell receptor beta chains below, sequenced in a study of CD8 T cells in Susac syndrome. When the RNA was reverse transcribed, random hexamers were used with an input of about 0.45 to 1 ug. TCRdb reprocessed the immunoSEQ multiplex PCR reads with MiXCR, giving one entry per CDR3 protein. The data contain about 83,000 distinct CDR3 sequences, about 95% of them seen just once; the ten biggest clones take up roughly 0.4%. Sequenced sample: CD8+ T cells from PBMCs. Receptors were obtained from a human donor with Susac syndrome.

V usage is TRBV20-1 and J usage is TRBJ2-7; D not resolved. The CDR3 has 13 amino acids. Germline values: CDR1 DFQATT, CDR2 SNEGSKA (reference sequence). Trimming took off 4 bases at V and 0 bases at J, with 10 bases between the two ends. CDR3 residues: CSAKAESSYEQYV. DNA for the CDR3: TGCAGTGCTAAGGCAGAGAGCTCCTACGAGCAGTACGTC.

The CDR3 DNA reads TGTGCCAGCAGCCAGGGGGCTTGGGAGACCCAGTACTTC. This sequence encodes CASSQGAWETQYF. The chain employs TRBV7-9 and TRBJ2-5; 8 positions agree with TRBD1. The CDR3 sequence is 13 residues long. The V gene's germline CDR1 is SEHNR and CDR2 FQNEAQ (reference sequence). Trimming took 5 bases from V and 5 from J; bases not matched to a gene: 4.

The chain joins TRBV4-2 to TRBJ2-1, with unresolved D. The V gene lost 0 bases and the J gene lost 7 bases, with 7 bases spanning the gap. Germline V gene sequence: CDR1 LGHNA, CDR2 YNFKEQ. This CDR3 has 13 residues. The CDR3 here is CASSQDLINEQFF. The CDR3 DNA reads as TGTGCCAGCAGCCAAGATCTGATAAATGAGCAGTTCTTC.

This clonotype was seen just once. V usage is TRBV19 and J usage is TRBJ2-1; 8 bases align to TRBD2. Trimming at V came to 5 bases and at J to 4 bases, leaving 7 bases not matched to a gene. The CDR3 totals 15 residues. The germline CDR1 and CDR2 sequences are LNHDA and SQIVND (reference sequence). The CDR3 here is CASSLRLAPYNEQFF. In DNA form, the CDR3 reads TGTGCCAGTAGTCTCCGACTAGCGCCGTACAATGAGCAGTTCTTC.

The V call is TRBV4-2, the J call TRBJ1-1, with D possibly matching TRBD1 (6 bases). V gave up 4 bases and J gave up 4 bases, with 16 bases separating them. The length of the CDR3 is 15 residues. Germline V gives CDR1 LGHNA, CDR2 YNFKEQ. The CDR3 sequence: CASSPHEGGGTEAFF. CDR3 coding DNA: TGTGCCAGCAGCCCCCATGAAGGGGGAGGCACTGAAGCTTTCTTT.

V is TRBV20-1 and J is TRBJ2-6; TRBD1 aligns across 7 bases. From germline, CDR1 is DFQATT and CDR2 SNEGSKA (reference sequence). The trim removed 4 bases at V and 0 bases at J, leaving 9 bases unmatched. This CDR3 comprises 17 residues. CDR3 sequence: CSAKRGQSLSGANVLTF. In nucleotides, the CDR3 is TGCAGTGCTAAGAGGGGACAGAGTCTCTCTGGGGCCAACGTCCTGACTTTC.

V and J are TRBV28 and TRBJ2-4; D not resolved. Germline V gene data show CDR1 as MDHEN and CDR2 as SYDVKM. The germline V and J ends were trimmed by 7 bases and 2 bases, with 21 bases remaining between them. CDR3 length equals 17 residues. CDR3 region: CASTLEPFGATKNIQYF. The CDR3 region has the DNA TGTGCCAGCACCCTAGAGCCATTCGGAGCCACCAAAAACATTCAGTACTTC. Full variable domain (remainder filled in from reference TRBV28 and TRBJ2-4): DVKVTQSSRYLVKRTGEKVFLECVQDMDHENMFWYRQDPGLGLRLIYFSYDVKMKEKGDIPEGYSVSREKKERFSLILESASTNQTSMYLCASTLEPFGATKNIQYFGAGTRLSVL.

This clonotype was picked up one time. This chain's CDR3 is CASSHRWGTDTQYF. CDR3 in DNA: TGCGCCAGCAGCCACCGCTGGGGCACAGATACGCAGTATTTT. This chain links TRBV4-3 with TRBJ2-3; D is unclear. This CDR3 is built from 14 residues. In germline, CDR1 is LGHNA, CDR2 YSLEER. The V end lost 3 bases, the J end lost 1 base, and 8 bases lay between the germline ends.

This chain's CDR3 is CASSLLAGGPFTGELFF. In DNA, the CDR3 is TGTGCCAGCAGCTTACTAGCGGGGGGGCCGTTCACCGGGGAGCTGTTTTTT. V and J are TRBV7-3 and TRBJ2-2; 12 positions match TRBD2. Germline loops: CDR1 SGHTA, CDR2 FQGTGA. Unmatched junction bases numbered 5, after V lost 2 bases and J lost 4 bases. CDR3 size: 17 residues.